This T cell receptor (beta chain) was sequenced during a study of blood T cell repertoires in COVID-19 (dated by TCRdb to 2020 to 2021). Context from the whole study: Samples from collaborators originated in the United States, Italy and Spain and spanned both the acute and convalescent phases of COVID-19. HLA class I and class II types, where available, came from metadata supplied by the sample provider rather than from assay-based typing. A de-identified subject ID, COVID-19 status, age in years and sex were almost always included in the sample metadata. The repertoires were made available in a free public database intended to serve as a resource for research on the immune response to SARS-CoV-2. The prospective study material was composed of cDNA or gDNA derived from T cells, B-cell-depleted T cells, or PBMCs. The dataset comprised deeply sampled blood TCRbeta repertoires from subjects exposed to, actively infected with, or recovered from COVID-19. The samples were drawn from two sources: the first 160 participants of the ongoing ImmuneRACE study, and about 1,300 subjects contributed by 6 global collaborators. The study at large found these results: How much clinical and demographic metadata was included differed by source and by participant, and the metadata was provided uncurated.

Samples from volunteer blood donors who had recovered from COVID-19 were contributed by a second Seattle source. Each collaborating institution followed its own protocols to collect whole blood in K2EDTA tubes. Collaborator samples were shipped for TCRbeta analysis as frozen whole blood, isolated PBMCs, or DNA extracted from either sample type. TCRbeta CDR3 regions were amplified from genomic DNA using the immunoSEQ Assay, a bias-controlled multiplex PCR. The paper's processing steps were these. Within the assay, amplification of reference gene primers was used to estimate how many nucleated cells each sample contained. Sequence reads were collapsed and filtered to measure the absolute abundance of every unique TCRbeta CDR3 rearrangement. For each sample, productive Simpson clonality was calculated as the square root of Simpson's diversity index over productive rearrangements. Sourced from immuneACCESS, this table was stored by TCRdb with only in-frame sequences that have V and J called. A share of the clones is absent; for the studies checked, an unresolved V gene accounts for under half, and the remainder has no known explanation. That table furnishes V, J and clone size, whereas the DNA furnished D and trimming. Counted in this sample were more than 120,000 clones; more than 75% of them appeared once. The ten top clones hold around 40% of the sample.

About this clone itself: Its target antigen remains unknown. Within one base of it there is no much larger clone, and no base qualities were kept.

The clonotype was recovered from a man over 45 who had recovered from COVID-19. Sequenced: peripheral blood.

This receptor has the CDR3 CAISQGQGSQPQHF. At the DNA level, the sequence is TGTGCCATCAGCCAAGGACAGGGTAGCCAGCCCCAGCATTTT. The receptor chain draws on TRBV10-3 and TRBJ1-5; a stretch of 8 junction bases matches TRBD1. The CDR3 measures 14 amino acids from cysteine to phenylalanine. Only CDR3 DNA is held: 42 bases, read in frame from base 1. From a lookup of the germline V gene, CDR1 and CDR2 are ENHRY and SYGVKD. V has 6 bases trimmed and J has 7 bases trimmed; junction bases matching no gene number 8.